The source of this TCR beta chain is a study of cytomegalovirus exposure and HLA in healthy donors. Study results and caveats: The investigators catalogued some 150 TCR beta chains as cytomegalovirus-associated. Researchers reported in a later analysis that a missense DCLRE1C variant was tied to TCR beta V- and J-gene trimming.

Notes on this clone: Its specificity is unknown.

The CDR3 runs to 16 residues. Trimming took 3 bases from V and 4 from J; bases not matched to a gene: 9. In germline, CDR1 is SGHRS, CDR2 YFSETQ. The PCR ran on 60 Vbeta and 13 Jbeta primers. Profiled with immunoSEQ multiplex PCR; TCRdb holds only in-frame clones, not every one. This table has approximately 170,000 clones, roughly three quarters appearing once. The receptor's source is a woman aged 35 to 49 in good health and CMV-seropositive. The chain uses TRBV5-1 and TRBJ2-1; 8 nucleotides agree with TRBD2. Material: PBMCs. In nucleotides, the CDR3 is TGCGCCAGCAGCTGGGGTCGCGGGGGGAAGTACAATGAGCAGTTCTTC. Residues: CASSWGRGGKYNEQFF.